The next 10 T cell receptor gamma chains were all read from a single sample in a study of Vγ9Vδ2 T cells in congenital toxoplasmosis. Template-switch reverse transcription used TRGC- and TRDC-specific primers together in a single tube. The TRGC primer design covered both constant genes, TRGC1 and TRGC2. TCRdb processed the reads again with the CATT caller. The sample records 550 or so gamma-chain clones, roughly 20% being singletons. The sequenced material came from gamma-delta T cells from blood. The receptors originated from a child under 10 years old born to a mother with Toxoplasma gondii infection during pregnancy, either congenitally infected or uninfected (not recorded which).

By sample share, this clone is large. This rearrangement joins TRGV10 to TRGJP1. TRGV10 belongs to the ORF category, with a function that is uncertain. J lost 4 bases, V lost 9 bases, and 0 bases had no gene match. The CDR3 totals 11 residues. The CDR3 DNA is TGTGCTGCGTGCACTGGTTGGTTCAAGATATTT. This sequence encodes CAACTGWFKIF.

The table lists this clone with a few counts. At one end, the junction sequence differs from germline, possibly due to a read error. The rearrangement joins TRGV2 to TRGJ1 or TRGJ2. This CDR3 region has 13 residues. The germline CDR1 and CDR2 sequences are EGSNGY and YDSYNSKV. DNA of the CDR3: TGTGCCACCTGGTACGGCCGTTATTATAAGAAACTCTTT. Its translation is CATWYGRYYKKLF.

Relative to its sample, this clone is large. The chain is built from TRGV5 and TRGJ1 or TRGJ2. CDR3 length equals 14 residues. The germline V gene has CDR1 VINAFY and CDR2 YDVSNSKD. V dropped 0 bases and J dropped 2; count of bases not matched to a gene: 4. In DNA form, the CDR3 reads TGTGCCACCTGGGACAGGCCGGATTATTATAAGAAACTCTTT. Protein sequence: CATWDRPDYYKKLF.

By its share, this clone is large. The V call is TRGV4, the J call TRGJP. Germline CDR1 reads EGSTGY; CDR2 reads YDSYTSSV. CDR3 length: 15 residues. V shed 2 bases and J 7 bases; nucleotides not matched to a gene: 2. This CDR3 reads CATWDEELGKKIKVF. The CDR3 DNA sequence: TGTGCCACCTGGGATGAGGAGTTGGGCAAAAAAATCAAGGTATTT.

As regards this clone: With a far larger clone one base away, a read error is the likely cause. The chain is built from TRGV9 and TRGJP. Germline CDR1 and CDR2: GITISATS and ISYDGTV (reference sequence). The CDR3 extends over 17 amino acids. V lost 0 bases, J lost 6 bases, and 5 bases stayed unmatched. CDR3 DNA sequence: TGTGCCTTGTGGGAGGTGAAGCGAGAGTTGGGCAAAAAAATCAAGGTATTT. It translates to CALWEVKRELGKKIKVF.

This clone ranks as large. In the same sample, other DNA sequences code for this CDR3. V and J are TRGV9 and TRGJP. J was trimmed by 7 bases and V by 0 bases; bases with no gene match: 3. The length of the CDR3 is 16 residues. Germline CDR1 is GITISATS and CDR2 is ISYDGTV (reference sequence). DNA for the CDR3: TGTGCCTTGTGGGAGGTGCTGGAGTTGGGCAAAAAAATCAAGGTATTT. Protein: CALWEVLELGKKIKVF.

Comments on this clone: This DNA translates differently at residue 11 from the TCRdb protein, which is that of a much larger clone; a read error is likely, and the protein shown is the DNA's own translation. The chain recombines TRGV4 with TRGJ1 or TRGJ2. This CDR3 spans 13 amino acids. Germline CDR1 and CDR2: EGSTGY and YDSYTSSV. CDR3 region: CATWDGLAYKRLF. The CDR3 coding sequence is TGTGCCACCTGGGATGGGCTGGCTTATAAGAGACTCTTT.

Within the sample, this clone is medium-sized. One junction end does not reproduce the germline sequence, and a read error may be involved. The rearrangement uses TRGV9 and TRGJP. CDR1 is GITISATS, CDR2 ISYDGTV, per germline (reference sequence). The CDR3 consists of 15 residues. This CDR3 reads CALWERKLSKKIKVF. The CDR3 bases are TGTGCCTTGTGGGAGCGGAAGTTGAGCAAAAAAATCAAGGTATTT.

By sample share, this clone is medium-sized. The sample contains more than one DNA sequence encoding this CDR3. The gene calls are TRGV9 and TRGJP. Germline V CDR1 and CDR2: GITISATS, ISYDGTV (reference sequence). The CDR3 is 16 amino acids. V trimming: 0 bases; J trimming: 8 bases; junction bases outside the gene matches: 4. CDR3 protein: CALWEVPQLGKKIKVF. In DNA form, the CDR3 reads TGTGCCTTGTGGGAGGTGCCGCAGTTGGGCAAAAAAATCAAGGTATTT.

By sample fraction, this clone is large. The V call is TRGV9, the J call TRGJP. V was clipped by 0 bases and J by 7 bases; unmatched bases: 6. This CDR3 is built from 17 residues. In germline, CDR1 is GITISATS, CDR2 ISYDGTV (reference sequence). CDR3 loop: CALWEVHAELGKKIKVF. DNA for the CDR3: TGTGCCTTGTGGGAGGTGCATGCCGAGTTGGGCAAAAAAATCAAGGTATTT.